This TCR beta chain was found in a study of blood T cell repertoires in COVID-19 (dated by TCRdb to about 2020). About the study as a whole: Samples covering the acute and convalescent phases of COVID-19 were provided by collaborators in the United States, Italy and Spain. The prospective study material was composed of cDNA or gDNA derived from T cells, B-cell-depleted T cells, or PBMCs. Subjects who had been exposed to COVID-19, were actively infected with it, or had recovered from it provided the deeply sampled blood TCRbeta repertoires that made up the dataset. The repertoires were released in a freely available public database intended as a resource for research on the immune response to SARS-CoV-2. Samples were obtained from the ongoing ImmuneRACE study (first 160 participants) and from some 1,300 subjects provided by 6 global collaborators. A de-identified subject ID, COVID-19 status, age in years and sex were almost always included in the sample metadata. Where available, HLA class I and class II types were taken from metadata supplied by the sample provider and were not determined by assay-based typing.

TCRbeta CDR3 regions were amplified from genomic DNA using the immunoSEQ Assay, a bias-controlled multiplex PCR. On the study's bioinformatics: The number of nucleated cells in each sample was estimated from the amplification of reference gene primers within the assay. Sequence reads were collapsed and filtered to measure the absolute abundance of every unique TCRbeta CDR3 rearrangement. Productive Simpson clonality was computed per sample as the square root of Simpson's diversity index over productive rearrangements. Drawn from immuneACCESS, this table holds only the in-frame rearrangements with V and J called that TCRdb kept. Clones are partly lost; checked studies trace under half to an unresolved V gene and leave the rest unexplained. V and J calls and clone size are given by that table; D and trimming were obtained from the DNA. This sample lists 120,000 or so clones; roughly four fifths were detected once. Together, the top ten hold roughly 7.9% of the sample.

V sheds 0 bases and J sheds 4 bases, leaving 7 bases between their ends. Via the germline V gene, CDR1 is SGHTA and CDR2 FQGNSA. Spanning cysteine to phenylalanine, the CDR3 consists of 14 amino acids. Only the CDR3 part of the read is kept: 42 bases, read in frame from the first base. The research as a whole found: The amount of clinical and demographic metadata varied by source and participant and was provided uncurated.

Regarding this clone: Its binding antigen is unknown. Base qualities are missing; no much larger clone stands one base away.

Whole blood was collected in K2EDTA tubes by collaborating institutions according to the institutions' own protocols. For TCRbeta analysis, collaborators shipped samples as frozen whole blood, isolated PBMCs, or DNA extracted from either of those sample types. The sample was peripheral blood. The TCR sequence derives from a human donor in a cohort sampled during active COVID-19. The V and J segments used are TRBV7-2 and TRBJ1-5, with the identity of the D gene unclear. The CDR3 region has the sequence CASSLAAGNQPQHF. The sequence in DNA is TGTGCCAGCAGCTTAGCGGCAGGAAATCAGCCCCAGCATTTT.